This T cell receptor (beta chain) was profiled in a study of blood T cells in healthy people across ages. Study background: Capture via template switching afforded approximately one barcoded beta molecule per two T cells.

Using a J-beta primer mix together with a sample-barcoded 5' primer, a second PCR was run for about 7 to 12 cycles. TCRdb processed the 5' RACE reads anew with MiXCR; each CDR3 protein has one entry. This table holds roughly 1.4 million distinct CDR3 sequences, 55% to 75% found once. V dropped 3 bases and J dropped 9 bases, with 5 bases sitting between them. Germline-derived CDR1 and CDR2 are MNHNY and SVGAGI (reference sequence). The CDR3 is 11 amino acids. The table lists this clonotype with a few counts. The sample was blood. The sequence came from a man aged 18 to 30 in good health. The chain links TRBV6-6 to TRBJ2-2; D ambiguous. CDR3 nucleotides: TGTGCCAGCAGTTATTCGAGGGAGCTGTTTTTT. This codes for CASSYSRELFF.